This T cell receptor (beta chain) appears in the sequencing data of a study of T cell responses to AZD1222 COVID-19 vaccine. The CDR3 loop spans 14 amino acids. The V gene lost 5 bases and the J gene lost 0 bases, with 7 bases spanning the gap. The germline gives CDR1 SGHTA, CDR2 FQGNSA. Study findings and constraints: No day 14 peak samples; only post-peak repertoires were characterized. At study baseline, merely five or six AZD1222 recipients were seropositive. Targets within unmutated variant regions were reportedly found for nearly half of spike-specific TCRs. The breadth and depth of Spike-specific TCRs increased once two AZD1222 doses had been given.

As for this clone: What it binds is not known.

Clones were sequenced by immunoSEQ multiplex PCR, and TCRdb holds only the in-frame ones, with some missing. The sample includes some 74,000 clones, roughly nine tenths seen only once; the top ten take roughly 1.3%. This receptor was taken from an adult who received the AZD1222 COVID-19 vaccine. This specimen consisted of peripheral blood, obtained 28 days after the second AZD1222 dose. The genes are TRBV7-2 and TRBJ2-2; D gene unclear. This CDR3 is CASSPLANTGELFF. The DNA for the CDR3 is TGTGCCAGCAGCCCGCTAGCGAACACCGGGGAGCTGTTTTTT.